What follows are 27 T cell receptor beta chains derived from one specimen sequenced in a study of T cell responses to AZD1222 COVID-19 vaccine. The assay was immunoSEQ multiplex PCR, and TCRdb's table has in-frame clones only and misses some. The sample contains approximately 140,000 clones, around 89% of which appear only once. The source was peripheral blood, collected on day 0 of AZD1222 vaccination. The receptor set was obtained from an adult in good health.

In this sample, this clone turned up once. V gene TRBV5-1 combines with J gene TRBJ2-6, with 7 bases that match TRBD1. The CDR3 contains 16 residues. Germline values: CDR1 SGHRS, CDR2 YFSETQ. Germline trimming cut 1 base from V and 0 bases from J; bases unmatched to any gene: 1. The CDR3 sequence: CASSLRDSSGANVLTF. CDR3 DNA sequence: TGCGCCAGCAGCTTGCGGGACAGCTCTGGGGCCAACGTCCTGACTTTC.

This clone was recorded once. The V and J genes are TRBV28 and TRBJ2-7; D uncertain. V was pared by 3 bases and J by 3 bases, with 6 bases between. Germline CDR1 reads MDHEN; CDR2 reads SYDVKM. The CDR3 totals 12 residues. The CDR3 is CASSLRLYEQYF. In nucleotides, the CDR3 is TGTGCCAGCAGTTTGCGTCTCTACGAGCAGTACTTC.

This chain uses TRBV7-2 with TRBJ1-1, with 8 bases identical to TRBD1. Trimming removed 3 bases from V and 1 base from J; junction bases left unmatched: 4. The CDR3 is 15 residues long. The germline V gene encodes CDR1 SGHTA and CDR2 FQGNSA. The CDR3 sequence: CASSFRGPGNTEAFF. The DNA for the CDR3 is TGTGCCAGCAGCTTCAGGGGGCCAGGGAACACTGAAGCTTTCTTT.

The chain joins TRBV23-1 to TRBJ2-3, with D possibly TRBD1 on 5 matching bases. TRBV23-1 is sorted into the ORF group, with uncertain function. V was trimmed by 4 bases and J by 2 bases, leaving 22 bases between them. This CDR3 spans 18 amino acids. CDR3 loop: CASSRPAGGRAYTDTQYF. The CDR3 DNA reads as TGCGCCAGCAGTCGCCCCGCTGGCGGCAGGGCTTACACAGATACGCAGTATTTT.

The chain joins TRBV27 to TRBJ2-3; 9 bases map to TRBD2. Germline V gene data show CDR1 as MNHEY and CDR2 as SMNVEV (reference sequence). V was pared by 8 bases and J by 4 bases, with 13 bases of the junction left unmatched. CDR3 size: 16 residues. The DNA for the CDR3 is TGTGCCAGCGGGGAGGTAGTTGCGGGAGGGTCAGATACGCAGTATTTT. It translates to CASGEVVAGGSDTQYF.

The rearrangement uses TRBV15 and TRBJ1-4, with D perhaps TRBD1 (5 bases). The germline CDR1 and CDR2 sequences are LNHNV and YYDKDF (reference sequence). This CDR3 has 13 residues. Trimming took off 6 bases at V and 6 bases at J, with 11 bases between the two ends. The CDR3 protein is CATRESGYEKLFF. The CDR3 nucleotides are TGTGCCACCAGGGAGTCAGGGTATGAAAAACTGTTTTTT. Together with reference TRBV15 and TRBJ1-4, the CDR3 gives the full variable domain: DAMVIQNPRYQVTQFGKPVTLSCSQTLNHNVMYWYQQKSSQAPKLLFHYYDKDFNNEADTPDNFQSRRPNTSFCFLDIRSPGLGDTAMYLCATRESGYEKLFFGSGTQLSVL.

V is TRBV19 and J is TRBJ2-3; no clear D. V was cut by 7 bases and J by 4 bases, with 18 bases left in between. Germline V gene data show CDR1 as LNHDA and CDR2 as SQIVND (reference sequence). The CDR3 extends over 15 amino acids. DNA for the CDR3: TGTGCCAGTAAGGGCAGCCCCGAGAGGTCAGATACGCAGTATTTT. This codes for CASKGSPERSDTQYF.

The chain couples TRBV6-2 or TRBV6-3 to TRBJ2-1; D not certain. Germline values: CDR1 MNHEY, CDR2 SVGEGT. The CDR3 has 13 residues. Trimming cost V 0 bases and J 6 bases, with 6 bases left between them. The CDR3 loop is CASSYSNPNEQFF. The CDR3 DNA sequence: TGTGCCAGCAGTTACTCGAATCCCAATGAGCAGTTCTTC.

This rearrangement joins TRBV2 to TRBJ1-4; D is uncertain. Trimming removed 3 bases at V and 5 bases at J, with 7 bases between. The CDR3 contains 13 residues. Germline-derived CDR1 and CDR2 are SNHLY and FYNNEI. The CDR3 loop reads CASSDLANEKLFF. In nucleotides, the CDR3 is TGTGCCAGCAGTGATTTGGCAAATGAAAAACTGTTTTTT. Complete variable domain (other parts from reference TRBV2 and TRBJ1-4): EPEVTQTPSHQVTQMGQEVILRCVPISNHLYFYWYRQILGQKVEFLVSFYNNEISEKSEIFDDQFSVERPDGSNFTLKIRSTKLEDSAMYFCASSDLANEKLFFGSGTQLSVL.

This clone occurred a few times. The CDR3 nucleotides read TGTGCCAGCAGTTTGCGGACAGCTAACTATGGCTACACCTTC. It specifies CASSLRTANYGYTF. This sequence joins TRBV28 and TRBJ1-2; possibly TRBD1 for D (6 bases). With 3 bases removed from V and 0 bases from J, the gap between germline ends came to 8 bases. CDR1 and CDR2 (germline): MDHEN, SYDVKM. The CDR3 loop spans 14 amino acids.

The chain has TRBV4-3 and TRBJ1-5; D gene unclear. CDR3 length: 16 amino acids. Germline V gene sequence: CDR1 LGHNA, CDR2 YSLEER. V was cut by 0 bases and J by 2 bases, with 11 bases left in between. Here the CDR3 reads CASSQDHRTGNQPQHF. CDR3 nucleotides: TGCGCCAGCAGCCAAGATCACCGCACAGGCAATCAGCCCCAGCATTTT.

V and J are TRBV19 and TRBJ2-1; no definite D call. The CDR3 consists of 14 residues. Trimming cost V 5 bases and J 0 bases, with 8 bases left between them. In germline, CDR1 is LNHDA, CDR2 SQIVND (reference sequence). The CDR3 region is CASSGRTSYNEQFF. Here the CDR3 DNA reads TGTGCCAGTAGTGGCAGAACCTCCTACAATGAGCAGTTCTTC.

This chain links TRBV9 with TRBJ2-1; TRBD2 agrees at 9 bases. Germline CDR1 and CDR2: SGDLS and YYNGEE. The CDR3 has 15 residues. The V segment lost 4 bases and the J segment 9 bases; nucleotides outside the gene matches: 11. The CDR3 sequence: CASSTHSGSDPEQFF. The CDR3 DNA sequence: TGTGCCAGCAGCACGCATAGCGGGAGTGACCCTGAGCAGTTCTTC.

The chain is built from TRBV11-1 and TRBJ2-5, with D maybe TRBD2 (6 bases). Germline V gene lookup returns CDR1 SGHAT and CDR2 FQDESV (reference sequence). The CDR3 has 13 amino acids. The V end was cut by 5 bases, the J end by 4 bases, with 11 bases between. Written as DNA, the CDR3 is TGTGCCAGCAGCGCGGGACCTAGAGAGACCCAGTACTTC. It specifies CASSAGPRETQYF.

This chain links TRBV25-1 with TRBJ1-2; no firm D call. Germline-derived CDR1 and CDR2 are MGHDK and SYGVNS. The CDR3 runs 13 residues. The CDR3 is CAAQDPTNYGYTF. CDR3 coding DNA: TGTGCTGCTCAGGACCCAACTAACTATGGCTACACCTTC.

This chain links TRBV10-2 with TRBJ2-2; TRBD1 matches at 7 bases. The CDR3 totals 14 residues. Per germline, CDR1 WSHSY and CDR2 SAAADI. Trimming at V came to 6 bases and at J to 6 bases, leaving 7 bases not matched to a gene. The CDR3 bases are TGCGCCAGCAGGACAGGGTCCAAGGCCGGGGAGCTGTTTTTT. Its translation is CASRTGSKAGELFF.

V and J are TRBV5-6 and TRBJ1-4; D not resolved. Germline CDR1 reads SGHDT; CDR2 reads YYEEEE. The CDR3 has 15 residues. Trimming pared 2 bases from V and 0 bases from J, leaving 8 bases between. The CDR3 DNA follows: TGTGCCAGCAGCTTCTTGAGGTCAACTAATGAAAAACTGTTTTTT. Amino acid sequence: CASSFLRSTNEKLFF. Based on the CDR3 plus reference TRBV5-6 and TRBJ1-4, the full variable domain is DAGVTQSPTHLIKTRGQQVTLRCSPKSGHDTVSWYQQALGQGPQFIFQYYEEEERQRGNFPDRFSGHQFPNYSSELNVNALLLGDSALYLCASSFLRSTNEKLFFGSGTQLSVL.

The CDR3 DNA reads as TGTGCCAGCAGTGATAAGGGGGAAGTATCACCCCTCCACTTT. This gives the protein CASSDKGEVSPLHF. The V and J genes are TRBV6-1 and TRBJ1-6; tentatively, D is TRBD1 (6 bases). The CDR3 covers 14 residues. The germline gives CDR1 MNHNS, CDR2 SASEGT. Deletions cut 3 bases from V and 10 bases from J, with 13 bases between.

The chain is built from TRBV2 and TRBJ2-3; D is unclear. V was pared by 0 bases and J by 9 bases, with 10 bases between. Germline V gives CDR1 SNHLY, CDR2 FYNNEI. This CDR3 has 13 residues. This CDR3 is CASSEADGSTQYF. As DNA, the CDR3 is TGTGCCAGCAGTGAAGCAGATGGCTCCACGCAGTATTTT.

The chain couples TRBV4-3 to TRBJ1-3; D uncertain. The CDR3 spans 15 residues. V was shortened by 1 base and J by 1 base, with 8 bases between the two germline ends. The V gene's germline CDR1 is LGHNA and CDR2 YSLEER. The CDR3, as DNA: TGCGCCAGCAGCCAAGCTCCGGGGTCTGGAAACACCATATATTTT. Translation gives CASSQAPGSGNTIYF.

The rearrangement uses TRBV20-1 and TRBJ2-1, with 9 nucleotides matching TRBD2. The CDR3 spans 15 residues. Germline V gene sequence: CDR1 DFQATT, CDR2 SNEGSKA (reference sequence). V lost 3 bases, J lost 0 bases, and 3 bases stayed unmatched. DNA for the CDR3: TGCAGTGCTAGTATAGCGGGAGTCTCCTACAATGAGCAGTTCTTC. Translation: CSASIAGVSYNEQFF.

The V call is TRBV5-1, the J call TRBJ2-2, with TRBD2 matching 12 bases. Germline assignment: CDR1 SGHRS and CDR2 YFSETQ. With V trimmed by 4 bases and J by 4 bases, 2 bases remained unmatched. The length of the CDR3 is 15 residues. Here the CDR3 reads CASSPTSGSTGELFF. The CDR3 bases are TGCGCCAGCAGCCCGACTAGCGGGAGCACCGGGGAGCTGTTTTTT.

Here the CDR3 DNA reads TGTGCCAGCAGCACCAACTATGGCTACACCTTC. Amino acid sequence: CASSTNYGYTF. This chain links TRBV9 with TRBJ1-2; D remains unclear. The CDR3 runs 11 residues. The germline V gene has CDR1 SGDLS and CDR2 YYNGEE. V was trimmed by 4 bases and J by 2 bases, leaving 3 bases between them.

This rearrangement joins TRBV14 to TRBJ1-3, with 8 bases aligning to TRBD1. J gave up 1 base and V 3 bases, and 8 bases lay outside the gene matches. The germline CDR1 and CDR2 sequences are SGHDN and FVKESK. The length of the CDR3 is 17 residues. CDR3 nucleotides: TGTGCCAGCAGCCATATACGGACAGGGAGGTCTGGAAACACCATATATTTT. Encoded protein: CASSHIRTGRSGNTIYF.

For this clone: The identical CDR3 is also encoded by other nucleotide sequences in the sample. V usage is TRBV7-9 and J usage is TRBJ2-7; D gene uncertain. Germline CDR1 SEHNR, CDR2 FQNEAQ (reference sequence). V was cut by 6 bases and J by 2 bases, with 5 bases left in between. The CDR3 covers 11 residues. The CDR3 spells CASSSAYEQYF. CDR3 nucleotide sequence: TGTGCCAGCAGTTCCGCCTACGAGCAGTACTTC. Full variable domain (outside the CDR3, taken from reference TRBV7-9 and TRBJ2-7): DTGVSQNPRHKITKRGQNVTFRCDPISEHNRLYWYRQTLGQGPEFLTYFQNEAQLEKSRLLSDRFSAERPKGSFSTLEIQRTEQGDSAMYLCASSSAYEQYFGPGTRLTVT.

The chain couples TRBV27 to TRBJ2-3, with a tentative D call TRBD2 (6 bases). CDR1 and CDR2 from the germline V gene are MNHEY and SMNVEV (reference sequence). V gave up 2 bases and J gave up 4 bases, with 16 bases separating them. CDR3 length equals 16 residues. The CDR3 bases are TGTGCCAGCAGTTTAGGGGGGACTGTATCCCCAGATACGCAGTATTTT. Translating it yields CASSLGGTVSPDTQYF.

This clone was observed a single time. The chain recombines TRBV24-1 with TRBJ1-1; D not resolved. The CDR3 length is 14 residues. V was trimmed by 7 bases and J by 3 bases, leaving 14 bases between them. Germline V gives CDR1 KGHDR, CDR2 SFDVKD. The CDR3 bases are TGTGCCACCAGAAGCCGGGCTCCACACACTGAAGCTTTCTTT. The encoded protein is CATRSRAPHTEAFF.